These 30 T cell receptor beta chains originate from one sample sequenced in a study of T cell responses to AZD1222 COVID-19 vaccine (dated by TCRdb to 2020 to 2022). The sample's time point, from its label and the paper: about 28 days (+/-7) after the second vaccine dose. To prepare the library, the immunoSEQ multiplex PCR assay was applied. Imported from immuneACCESS, the table was reduced by TCRdb to in-frame sequences with V and J called. These copies leave out some clones; in studies compared against another copy, an unresolved V gene accounts for under half, and the cause of the remainder is not known. Within this sample are some 180,000 clones, with about 89% of them counted one time only. Approximately 1.8% of the sample rests with the top ten. The sequenced sample was peripheral blood, obtained 28 days after the second AZD1222 dose. These receptors originate from an adult who received the AZD1222 COVID-19 vaccine.

The chain employs TRBV27 and TRBJ2-7, with D perhaps TRBD1 (7 bases). The V and J ends lost 3 bases and 4 bases respectively, with 13 bases between them. Per the germline V gene, CDR1 is MNHEY and CDR2 is SMNVEV (reference sequence). This CDR3 region has 14 residues. For the CDR3, the DNA is TGTGCCAGCAGTTTTCGGGCAGGGGGGTACGAGCAGTACTTC. Protein: CASSFRAGGYEQYF.

This rearrangement joins TRBV10-3 to TRBJ2-6, with 7 bases identical to TRBD1. V was clipped by 3 bases and J by 0 bases; unmatched bases: 5. CDR1 and CDR2 from the germline V gene are ENHRY and SYGVKD. The CDR3 is 17 amino acids. CDR3 nucleotides: TGTGCCATCAGTGACTCCGGGACAGCCTCTGGGGCCAACGTCCTGACTTTC. Protein: CAISDSGTASGANVLTF.

The chain recombines TRBV5-5 with TRBJ1-6, with a possible D match to TRBD1 (5 bases). This CDR3 region has 13 residues. Germline lookup yields CDR1 SGHKS and CDR2 YYEKEE (reference sequence). Trimming left V 2 bases short and J 7 bases short, with 7 bases between. The CDR3 here is CASSFDRNSPLHF. Here the CDR3 DNA reads TGTGCCAGCAGCTTCGACAGAAATTCACCCCTCCACTTT. The full variable domain, completed using reference TRBV5-5 and TRBJ1-6, is DAGVTQSPTHLIKTRGQQVTLRCSPISGHKSVSWYQQVLGQGPQFIFQYYEKEERGRGNFPDRFSARQFPNYSSELNVNALLLGDSALYLCASSFDRNSPLHFGNGTRLTVT.

This chain links TRBV19 with TRBJ1-4; TRBD1 might be the D (5 bases). There are 14 residues in the CDR3. Trimming took 4 bases from V and 4 from J, leaving 10 bases between them. Germline V lookup: CDR1 LNHDA, CDR2 SQIVND (reference sequence). The CDR3 bases are TGTGCCAGTAGTAGGGGGAGCCTTAATGAAAAACTGTTTTTT. This translates into CASSRGSLNEKLFF.

The rearrangement links TRBV4-2 to TRBJ2-3; 11 positions match TRBD2. The CDR3 runs 21 residues. With 2 bases clipped from V and 1 base from J, the junction kept 17 bases outside the gene matches. Germline CDR1 is LGHNA and CDR2 is YNFKEQ. CDR3 in amino acids: CASSQPPSILAGAPGTDTQYF. The DNA for the CDR3 is TGTGCCAGCAGCCAACCCCCGAGTATACTAGCGGGGGCGCCGGGCACAGATACGCAGTATTTT.

V gene TRBV12-3 or TRBV12-4 combines with J gene TRBJ2-5, with D tentatively TRBD1 or TRBD2 (5 bases each). V was shortened by 6 bases and J by 3 bases, with 11 bases between the two germline ends. This CDR3 comprises 13 residues. Here the CDR3 reads CASRFGAEETQYF. CDR3 nucleotides: TGTGCCAGCAGATTCGGGGCCGAAGAGACCCAGTACTTC.

The rearrangement links TRBV4-3 to TRBJ2-6; 7 bases line up with TRBD1. With V trimmed by 0 bases and J by 0 bases, 8 bases remained unmatched. The germline V gene encodes CDR1 LGHNA and CDR2 YSLEER. This CDR3 is 19 amino acids long. The CDR3 region is CASSQDRARGFSGANVLTF. The CDR3 region has the DNA TGCGCCAGCAGCCAAGATAGGGCCAGGGGGTTCTCTGGGGCCAACGTCCTGACTTTC.

The chain joins TRBV6-1 to TRBJ1-6; TRBD1 matches 9 bases. Germline lookup yields CDR1 MNHNS and CDR2 SASEGT. Losses at the gene ends were 3 bases for V and 6 bases for J; bases not matched to a gene: 6. This CDR3 contains 16 residues. CDR3 DNA sequence: TGTGCCAGCAGTGAGAGGGGGACAGGGACTAATTCACCCCTCCACTTT. Translating it yields CASSERGTGTNSPLHF.

This clone showed up just once. The chain has TRBV11-3 and TRBJ2-5; D is unresolved. This CDR3 is built from 15 residues. The germline gives CDR1 SGHNT, CDR2 YENEEA. Trimming left V 2 bases short and J 4 bases short, with 14 bases between. CDR3 sequence (DNA): TGTGCCAGCAGCTTACGTAATAGGGTCGGAGAGACCCAGTACTTC. Protein product: CASSLRNRVGETQYF.

In its sample, this clone was seen once. The gene calls are TRBV5-4 and TRBJ2-7; possibly TRBD1 for D (5 bases). This CDR3 spans 15 amino acids. CDR1 and CDR2 from the germline V gene are SGHNT and YYREEE (reference sequence). Between the trimmed V and J ends, which lost 4 bases and 2 bases, there was a span of 16 bases. The CDR3 reads CASSQWGRATYEQYF. The CDR3 DNA reads as TGTGCCAGCAGCCAGTGGGGCAGGGCGACCTACGAGCAGTACTTC. The full variable domain, rest sourced from reference TRBV5-4 and TRBJ2-7, is ETGVTQSPTHLIKTRGQQVTLRCSSQSGHNTVSWYQQALGQGPQFIFQYYREEENGRGNFPPRFSGLQFPNYSSELNVNALELDDSALYLCASSQWGRATYEQYFGPGTRLTVT.

This rearrangement joins TRBV4-1 to TRBJ1-2; maybe TRBD1 (5 bases). Germline lookup yields CDR1 MGHRA and CDR2 YSYEKL. This CDR3 has 17 amino acids. V lost 0 bases to trimming and J lost 3 bases, with 17 bases between them. This CDR3 is CASSQDQRLRGDYGYTF. The CDR3 DNA follows: TGCGCCAGCAGCCAAGATCAGCGGCTCCGGGGGGACTATGGCTACACCTTC.

The chain is built from TRBV7-8 and TRBJ2-7, with D maybe TRBD1 (6 bases). The germline gives CDR1 SGHVS, CDR2 FQNEAQ. Trimming stripped 2 bases from V and 4 bases from J, with 15 bases between. There are 15 residues in the CDR3. CDR3 amino acids: CASSLPDRTGYEQYF. DNA for the CDR3: TGTGCCAGCAGCTTACCCGACAGGACTGGTTACGAGCAGTACTTC.

The V call is TRBV5-4, the J call TRBJ2-1; TRBD2 is a possible D gene (5 bases). The CDR3 covers 12 residues. Germline V gene sequence: CDR1 SGHNT, CDR2 YYREEE (reference sequence). V was cut by 3 bases and J by 10 bases, with 11 bases left in between. CDR3 sequence: CASSSGSAEQFF. CDR3 nucleotide sequence: TGTGCCAGCAGCTCTGGTAGCGCGGAGCAGTTCTTC.

This clone came up once. The J gene is TRBJ2-1, the V gene TRBV18; 7 bases are shared with TRBD2. The trim removed 2 bases at V and 7 bases at J, leaving 2 bases unmatched. The CDR3 sequence is 13 residues long. Germline-derived CDR1 and CDR2 are KGHSH and LQKENI. The CDR3 loop is CASSPILANEQFF. The CDR3 DNA follows: TGTGCCAGCTCACCAATACTAGCGAATGAGCAGTTCTTC.

The V and J genes are TRBV18 and TRBJ1-1; tentatively, D is TRBD1 (5 bases). Trimming removed 0 bases at V and 6 bases at J, with 14 bases between. Germline V gives CDR1 KGHSH, CDR2 LQKENI. CDR3 length: 15 residues. CDR3 sequence (DNA): TGTGCCAGCTCACCACCGAGGGGAACATACCCTGAAGCTTTCTTT. It specifies CASSPPRGTYPEAFF.

The V gene is TRBV5-1, the J gene TRBJ1-6; D might be TRBD1 (6 bases). V gave up 4 bases and J gave up 7 bases, with 15 bases separating them. This CDR3 is built from 15 residues. Germline loops: CDR1 SGHRS, CDR2 YFSETQ. CDR3 sequence (DNA): TGCGCCAGCAGCGCAACAGGGCTTGCCAATTCACCCCTCCACTTT. The encoded protein is CASSATGLANSPLHF.

The rearrangement joins TRBV10-2 to TRBJ2-1; D gene uncertain. Trimming shortened V by 3 bases and J by 7 bases, and 16 bases separated the two germline ends. Germline V gives CDR1 WSHSY, CDR2 SAAADI. This CDR3 contains 15 residues. The CDR3 reads CASSEVLFSENEQFF. The DNA of the CDR3 is TGCGCCAGCAGTGAAGTACTTTTCAGTGAAAATGAGCAGTTCTTC.

V is TRBV11-3 and J is TRBJ1-1; 7 bases are shared with TRBD1. The CDR3 contains 15 residues. CDR1 and CDR2 from the germline V gene are SGHNT and YENEEA. After removal of 2 bases from V and 6 bases from J, the junction contained 9 bases not matched to a gene. The CDR3 spells CASSLQTGPTAEAFF. The CDR3 DNA reads as TGTGCCAGCAGCTTACAGACAGGGCCTACGGCTGAAGCTTTCTTT. Supplemented by reference TRBV11-3 and TRBJ1-1, the full variable domain reads EAGVVQSPRYKIIEKKQPVAFWCNPISGHNTLYWYLQNLGQGPELLIRYENEEAVDDSQLPKDRFSAERLKGVDSTLKIQPAELGDSAVYLCASSLQTGPTAEAFFGQGTRLTVV.

This chain connects TRBV5-8 to TRBJ1-5; TRBD1 aligns across 11 bases. Trimming removed 1 base from V and 1 base from J; junction bases left unmatched: 4. From germline, CDR1 is SGHTS and CDR2 YDEGEE. The CDR3 is made up of 17 amino acids. This CDR3 reads CASSLHGTGGSNQPQHF. The DNA of the CDR3 is TGTGCCAGCAGCTTGCACGGGACAGGGGGAAGCAATCAGCCCCAGCATTTT.

The genes are TRBV4-1 and TRBJ1-2; 7 bases match TRBD1. Germline V gene sequence: CDR1 MGHRA, CDR2 YSYEKL. The CDR3 runs 14 residues. The trim removed 3 bases at V and 9 bases at J, leaving 10 bases unmatched. CDR3 residues: CASSHVDREASYTF. In DNA, the CDR3 is TGCGCCAGCAGCCACGTCGACAGGGAGGCAAGCTACACCTTC.

The chain recombines TRBV6-6 with TRBJ2-6; the D gene is possibly TRBD2 (6 bases). V was cut by 7 bases and J by 0 bases, with 10 bases left in between. The CDR3 runs 15 residues. Germline V lookup: CDR1 MNHNY, CDR2 SVGAGI (reference sequence). The CDR3 here is CASIAEGSGANVLTF. CDR3 nucleotide sequence: TGTGCCAGCATCGCGGAGGGCTCTGGGGCCAACGTCCTGACTTTC.

The chain uses TRBV11-2 and TRBJ2-7; TRBD1 matches 8 bases. The CDR3 spans 13 residues. The V segment lost 4 bases and the J segment 5 bases; nucleotides outside the gene matches: 4. Germline assignment: CDR1 SGHAT and CDR2 FQNNGV. CDR3 sequence: CASSSDRVHEQYF. CDR3 DNA sequence: TGTGCCAGCAGCTCGGACAGGGTCCACGAGCAGTACTTC.

The chain combines TRBV6-1 with TRBJ2-7, with D unresolved. Germline CDR1 MNHNS, CDR2 SASEGT. V was trimmed by 1 base and J by 0 bases, leaving 10 bases between them. This CDR3 is 15 amino acids long. CDR3 sequence (DNA): TGTGCCAGCAGTGAAGGGCAGGCGCTCTCCTACGAGCAGTACTTC. Translating it yields CASSEGQALSYEQYF.

The chain couples TRBV6-5 to TRBJ1-2; tentative D call: TRBD1 (6 bases). Trimming took off 6 bases at V and 7 bases at J, with 21 bases between the two ends. The germline gives CDR1 MNHEY, CDR2 SVGAGI. This CDR3 has 15 amino acids. CDR3 nucleotide sequence: TGTGCCAGCAGGGCGGGACACTCGGCGGGATTTGGCTACACCTTC. This encodes CASRAGHSAGFGYTF.

The rearrangement links TRBV7-9 to TRBJ2-5; 11 bases align to TRBD2. The CDR3 length is 16 residues. Trimming at V came to 4 bases and at J to 2 bases, leaving 6 bases not matched to a gene. Looked up from germline, CDR1 is SEHNR and CDR2 is FQNEAQ (reference sequence). The CDR3 is CASSSGTSGLQETQYF. The CDR3 bases are TGTGCCAGCAGCTCCGGGACTAGCGGTTTACAAGAGACCCAGTACTTC. Drawing the rest from reference TRBV7-9 and TRBJ2-5, the complete variable domain is DTGVSQNPRHKITKRGQNVTFRCDPISEHNRLYWYRQTLGQGPEFLTYFQNEAQLEKSRLLSDRFSAERPKGSFSTLEIQRTEQGDSAMYLCASSSGTSGLQETQYFGPGTRLLVL.

This clone was counted only a few times. The J gene is TRBJ1-1, the V gene TRBV6-2 or TRBV6-3; D uncertain. The V end lost 0 bases, the J end lost 1 base, and 9 bases lay between the germline ends. The germline CDR1 and CDR2 sequences are MNHEY and SVGEGT. This CDR3 is built from 15 residues. The CDR3 region is CASSYSDRGNTEAFF. CDR3 DNA: TGTGCCAGCAGTTACTCGGACCGGGGGAACACTGAAGCTTTCTTT.

This chain connects TRBV4-1 to TRBJ1-6; 7 bases fit TRBD1. This CDR3 has 15 residues. Germline CDR1 reads MGHRA; CDR2 reads YSYEKL. Unmatched junction bases numbered 9, after V lost 3 bases and J lost 10 bases. CDR3 nucleotides: TGCGCCAGCAGCCATCCCGGACAGGCCCGCTCACCCCTCCACTTT. Amino acid sequence: CASSHPGQARSPLHF.

This clone was counted a single time. The rearrangement joins TRBV7-9 to TRBJ2-4, with D maybe TRBD1 (6 bases). CDR1 and CDR2 (germline): SEHNR, FQNEAQ (reference sequence). Trimming shortened V by 2 bases and J by 9 bases, and 17 bases separated the two germline ends. This CDR3 region has 15 residues. CDR3 DNA: TGTGCCAGCAGCTTACGCCCAGGGGTTGGTGGCATTCAGTACTTC. Amino acid sequence: CASSLRPGVGGIQYF. The full variable domain, completed using reference TRBV7-9 and TRBJ2-4, is DTGVSQNPRHKITKRGQNVTFRCDPISEHNRLYWYRQTLGQGPEFLTYFQNEAQLEKSRLLSDRFSAERPKGSFSTLEIQRTEQGDSAMYLCASSLRPGVGGIQYFGAGTRLSVL.

The V call is TRBV27, the J call TRBJ2-1; D remains ambiguous. CDR1 is MNHEY and CDR2 is SMNVEV in the germline V gene (reference sequence). The germline V and J ends were trimmed by 2 bases and 0 bases, with 14 bases remaining between them. This CDR3 has 17 amino acids. The CDR3 nucleotides read TGTGCCAGCAGTTTAGGTCTCGGCATAAGCTCCTACAATGAGCAGTTCTTC. It is translated as CASSLGLGISSYNEQFF.

The V call is TRBV6-1, the J call TRBJ2-7; 12 bases are shared with TRBD2. J lost 3 bases, V lost 2 bases, and 8 bases had no gene match. CDR1 and CDR2 from the germline V gene are MNHNS and SASEGT. There are 17 residues in the CDR3. The CDR3 loop is CASSEPLAGGPGYEQYF. The CDR3 DNA reads TGTGCCAGCAGTGAACCCCTAGCGGGAGGGCCAGGCTACGAGCAGTACTTC.